The 8 T cell receptor beta chains in this list originate from one sample, sequenced in a study of Graves' ophthalmopathy and Graves' hyperthyroidism. TCR beta CDR3 amplification used RNA transcripts. First-round RT-PCR with HTBI primers preceded a second-round multiplex PCR. TCRdb reprocessed the multiplex PCR reads with MiXCR, giving one entry per CDR3 protein. The table shows fewer than 600,000 distinct CDR3 sequences, with over 13% occurring only once. Specimen: blood. Every receptor here comes from a woman in her twenties or thirties with Graves' ophthalmopathy.

The sample holds many counts of this clonotype. The chain has TRBV12-3 or TRBV12-4 and TRBJ2-5, with 8 bases fitting TRBD2. The CDR3 runs 15 residues. V was clipped by 3 bases and J by 5 bases; unmatched bases: 8. CDR3 nucleotide sequence: TGTGCCAGCAGTTTGGGAGCGGGGGAAGGGGAGACCCAGTACTTC. This gives the protein CASSLGAGEGETQYF.

The chain carries TRBV20-1 and TRBJ1-5; TRBD1 agrees at 8 bases. The CDR3 runs 15 residues. The germline gives CDR1 DFQATT, CDR2 SNEGSKA (reference sequence). J gave up 2 bases and V 2 bases, and 5 bases lay outside the gene matches. CDR3 DNA: TGCAGTGCTAGAAGGCAGGGGGCCGGCAATCAGCCCCAGCATTTT. Protein product: CSARRQGAGNQPQHF.

With regard to this clonotype: It may be a read error: a sequence one base away is much more abundant. This sequence joins TRBV5-1 and TRBJ2-7; D is possibly TRBD1 or TRBD2 (5 bases each). Germline loops: CDR1 SGHRS, CDR2 YFSETQ. The CDR3 contains 12 residues. The CDR3 DNA follows: TGCACCAGCAGCTTGGGGACCTCCGAGCAGTACTTC. Protein sequence: CTSSLGTSEQYF.

This clonotype was seen ten or more times. The chain employs TRBV29-1 and TRBJ1-3, with D uncertain. The CDR3 is made up of 16 amino acids. Germline CDR1 reads SQVTM; CDR2 reads ANQGSEA. Trimming pared 1 base from V and 0 bases from J, leaving 13 bases between. Written as DNA, the CDR3 is TGCAGCGTTGAAGCTGACACGGGGATCTCTGGAAACACCATATATTTT. This encodes CSVEADTGISGNTIYF.

As for this clonotype: This may be a read error: a much more frequent sequence differs by one nucleotide. The genes are TRBV18 and TRBJ1-2; TRBD1 agrees at 8 bases. J gave up 7 bases and V 3 bases, and 4 bases lay outside the gene matches. The germline gives CDR1 KGHSH, CDR2 LQKENI. The CDR3 consists of 13 residues. The CDR3 region is CASSPRDRFGYTF. The CDR3 nucleotides read TGTGCCAGCTCACCCCGGGACAGGTTTGGCTACACCTTC.

This chain joins TRBV7-2 and TRBJ2-5, with D possibly being TRBD1 or TRBD2 (5 bases each). Trimming stripped 3 bases from V and 5 bases from J, with 16 bases between. Germline lookup yields CDR1 SGHTA and CDR2 FQGNSA. The CDR3 runs 15 residues. The DNA of the CDR3 is TGTGCCAGCAGCTTTGGGACCCTCCTGATGGAGACCCAGTACTTC. It specifies CASSFGTLLMETQYF.

This clonotype was counted many times. The gene calls are TRBV6-5 and TRBJ1-2; D not certain. The CDR3 totals 14 residues. V lost 4 bases and J 5 bases, leaving 14 bases between the germline ends. Germline lookup yields CDR1 MNHEY and CDR2 SVGAGI. The CDR3, as DNA: TGTGCCAGCAGTTGGGAGGGTGGGCTGTATGGCTACACCTTC. Encoded protein: CASSWEGGLYGYTF.

This clonotype was recorded a few times. The V and J genes are TRBV7-3 and TRBJ1-2, with D uncertain. V was shortened by 4 bases and J by 8 bases, with 14 bases between the two germline ends. The CDR3 covers 13 residues. Germline-derived CDR1 and CDR2 are SGHTA and FQGTGA. This chain's CDR3 is CASSSSTNGGYTF. The CDR3 DNA follows: TGTGCCAGCAGCTCCTCGACCAATGGGGGCTACACCTTC.